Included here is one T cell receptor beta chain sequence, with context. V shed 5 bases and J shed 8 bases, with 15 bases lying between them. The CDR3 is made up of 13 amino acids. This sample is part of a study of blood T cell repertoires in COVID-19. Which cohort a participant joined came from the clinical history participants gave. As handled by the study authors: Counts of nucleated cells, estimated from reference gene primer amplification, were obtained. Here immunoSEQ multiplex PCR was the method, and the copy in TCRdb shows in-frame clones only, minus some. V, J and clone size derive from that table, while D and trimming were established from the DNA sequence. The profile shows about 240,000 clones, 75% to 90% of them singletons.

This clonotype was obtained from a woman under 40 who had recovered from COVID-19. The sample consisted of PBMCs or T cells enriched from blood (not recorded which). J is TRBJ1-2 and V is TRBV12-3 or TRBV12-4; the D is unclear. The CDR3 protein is CASSRGGSSGYTF. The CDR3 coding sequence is TGTGCCAGCAGTCGGGGTGGGAGTAGCGGCTACACCTTC.